Given below is one T cell receptor beta chain in context. The data were obtained in a study of shared clonotypes between healthy human individuals. TCRdb's table, derived via immunoSEQ multiplex PCR, lists solely in-frame clones and lacks some. The sample contains fewer than 1.8 million clones, just under 99% of which appear only once. The ends lost 4 bases at V and 1 base at J; junction bases unmatched: 5. Germline assignment: CDR1 MNHNS and CDR2 SASEGT. The CDR3 has 15 amino acids. Sequences were obtained from naive CD4+ T cells sorted from blood. The sample's subset: CD45RA+ positively selected. This chain links TRBV6-1 with TRBJ2-7, with TRBD2 matching over 9 bases. The origin of this receptor is a man aged 25-40 years in good health. The CDR3 DNA sequence: TGTGCCAGCAGTGCGACTAGCGGAACTTCCTACGAGCAGTACTTC. Translated, it gives CASSATSGTSYEQYF.